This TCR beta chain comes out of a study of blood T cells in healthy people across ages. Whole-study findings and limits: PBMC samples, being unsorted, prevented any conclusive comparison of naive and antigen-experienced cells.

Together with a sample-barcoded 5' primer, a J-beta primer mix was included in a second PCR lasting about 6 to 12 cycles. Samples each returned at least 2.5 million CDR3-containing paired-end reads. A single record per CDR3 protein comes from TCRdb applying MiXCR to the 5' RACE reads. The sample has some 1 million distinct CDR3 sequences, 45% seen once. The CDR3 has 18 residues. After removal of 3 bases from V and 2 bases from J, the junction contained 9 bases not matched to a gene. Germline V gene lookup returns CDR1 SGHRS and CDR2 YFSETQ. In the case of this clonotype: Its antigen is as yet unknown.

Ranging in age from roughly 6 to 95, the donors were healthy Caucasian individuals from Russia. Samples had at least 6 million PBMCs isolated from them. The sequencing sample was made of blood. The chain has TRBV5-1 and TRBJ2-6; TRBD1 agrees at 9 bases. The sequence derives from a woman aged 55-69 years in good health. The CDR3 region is CASSSSGTGNPGANVLTF. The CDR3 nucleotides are TGCGCCAGCAGCTCGTCCGGGACAGGGAATCCTGGGGCCAACGTCCTGACTTTC.